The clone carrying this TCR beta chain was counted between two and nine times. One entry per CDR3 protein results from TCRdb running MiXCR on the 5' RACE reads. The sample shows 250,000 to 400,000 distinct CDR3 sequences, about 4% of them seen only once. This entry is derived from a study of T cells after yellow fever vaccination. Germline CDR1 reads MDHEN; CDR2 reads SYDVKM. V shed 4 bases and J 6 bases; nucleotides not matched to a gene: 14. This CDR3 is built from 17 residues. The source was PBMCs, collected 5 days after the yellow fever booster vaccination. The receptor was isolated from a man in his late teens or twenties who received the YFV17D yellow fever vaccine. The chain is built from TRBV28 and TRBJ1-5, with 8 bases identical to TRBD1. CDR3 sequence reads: CASSSRGPSIFLQPQHF. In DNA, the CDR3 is TGTGCCAGCAGTTCCAGGGGGCCCAGCATTTTTCTTCAGCCCCAGCATTTT. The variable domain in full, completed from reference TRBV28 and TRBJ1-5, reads DVKVTQSSRYLVKRTGEKVFLECVQDMDHENMFWYRQDPGLGLRLIYFSYDVKMKEKGDIPEGYSVSREKKERFSLILESASTNQTSMYLCASSSRGPSIFLQPQHFGDGTRLSIL.